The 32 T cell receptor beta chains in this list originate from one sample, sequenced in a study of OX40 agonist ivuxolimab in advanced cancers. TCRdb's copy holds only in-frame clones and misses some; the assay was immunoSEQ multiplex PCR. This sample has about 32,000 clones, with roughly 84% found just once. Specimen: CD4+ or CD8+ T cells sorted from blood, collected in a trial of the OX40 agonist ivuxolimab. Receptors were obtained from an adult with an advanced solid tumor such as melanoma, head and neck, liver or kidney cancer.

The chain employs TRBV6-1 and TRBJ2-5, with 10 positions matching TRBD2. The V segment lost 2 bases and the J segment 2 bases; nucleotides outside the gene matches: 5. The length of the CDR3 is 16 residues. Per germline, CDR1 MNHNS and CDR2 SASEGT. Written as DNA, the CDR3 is TGTGCCAGCAGTGAAATCACTAGCGGGGAACAAGAGACCCAGTACTTC. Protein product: CASSEITSGEQETQYF.

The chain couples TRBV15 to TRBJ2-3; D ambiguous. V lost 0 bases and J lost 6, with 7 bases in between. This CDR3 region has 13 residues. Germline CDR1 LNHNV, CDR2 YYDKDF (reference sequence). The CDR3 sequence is CATSRDLTDTQYF. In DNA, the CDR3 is TGTGCCACCAGCAGAGATTTGACGGATACGCAGTATTTT.

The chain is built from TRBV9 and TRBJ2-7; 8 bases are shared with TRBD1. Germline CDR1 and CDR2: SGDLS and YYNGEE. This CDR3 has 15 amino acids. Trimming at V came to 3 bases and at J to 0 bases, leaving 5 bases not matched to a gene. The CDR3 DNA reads TGTGCCAGCAGCGCCCGGGGGACAGGCTCCTACGAGCAGTACTTC. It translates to CASSARGTGSYEQYF.

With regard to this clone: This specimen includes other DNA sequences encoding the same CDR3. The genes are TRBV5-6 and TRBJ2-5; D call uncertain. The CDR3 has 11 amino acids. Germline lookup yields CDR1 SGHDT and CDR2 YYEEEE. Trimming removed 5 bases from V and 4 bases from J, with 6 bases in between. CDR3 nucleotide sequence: TGTGCCAGCAGTTTATCAGAGACCCAGTACTTC. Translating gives CASSLSETQYF.

The CDR3 here is CASSRTGKNIQYF. In DNA form, the CDR3 reads TGTGCCAGCAGCCGGACGGGCAAAAACATTCAGTACTTC. The rearrangement joins TRBV7-9 to TRBJ2-4; D remains unclear. CDR3 length: 13 residues. V dropped 5 bases and J dropped 3 bases, with 8 bases sitting between them. Germline V gene data show CDR1 as SEHNR and CDR2 as FQNEAQ (reference sequence).

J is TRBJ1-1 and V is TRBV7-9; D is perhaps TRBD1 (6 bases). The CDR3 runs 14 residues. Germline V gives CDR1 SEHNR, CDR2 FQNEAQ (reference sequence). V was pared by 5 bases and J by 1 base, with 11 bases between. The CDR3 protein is CASSPTGRNTEAFF. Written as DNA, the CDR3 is TGTGCCAGCAGCCCGACAGGCAGGAACACTGAAGCTTTCTTT.

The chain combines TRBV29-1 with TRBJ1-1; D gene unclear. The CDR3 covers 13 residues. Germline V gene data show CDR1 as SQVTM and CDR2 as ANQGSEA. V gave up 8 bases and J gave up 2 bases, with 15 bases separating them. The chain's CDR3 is CSILHGQNTEAFF. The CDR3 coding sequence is TGCAGCATCCTACACGGGCAAAACACTGAAGCTTTCTTT. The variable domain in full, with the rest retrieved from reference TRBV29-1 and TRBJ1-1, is SAVISQKPSRDICQRGTSLTIQCQVDSQVTMMFWYRQQPGQSLTLIATANQGSEATYESGFVIDKFPISRPNLTFSTLTVSNMSPEDSSIYLCSILHGQNTEAFFGQGTRLTVV.

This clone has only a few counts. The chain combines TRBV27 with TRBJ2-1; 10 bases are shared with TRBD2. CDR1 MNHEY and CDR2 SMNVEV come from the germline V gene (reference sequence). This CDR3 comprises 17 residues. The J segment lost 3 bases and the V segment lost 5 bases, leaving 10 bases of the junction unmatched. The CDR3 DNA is TGTGCCAGCAGTGAGAGCCTAGCGGGAGTAGGCTACAATGAGCAGTTCTTC. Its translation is CASSESLAGVGYNEQFF.

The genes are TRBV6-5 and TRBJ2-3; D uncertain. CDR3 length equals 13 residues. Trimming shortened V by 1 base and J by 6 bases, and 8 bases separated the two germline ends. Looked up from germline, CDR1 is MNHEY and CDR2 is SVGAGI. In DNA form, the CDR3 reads TGTGCCAGCAGTTACTTTTTCAGGGATACGCAGTATTTT. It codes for CASSYFFRDTQYF.

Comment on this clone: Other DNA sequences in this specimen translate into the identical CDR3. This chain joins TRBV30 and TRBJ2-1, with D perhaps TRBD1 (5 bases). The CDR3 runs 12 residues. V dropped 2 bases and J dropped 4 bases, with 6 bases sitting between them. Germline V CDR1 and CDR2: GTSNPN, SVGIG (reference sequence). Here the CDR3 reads CAWSRQYNEQFF. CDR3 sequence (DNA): TGTGCCTGGAGTCGACAGTACAATGAGCAGTTCTTC.

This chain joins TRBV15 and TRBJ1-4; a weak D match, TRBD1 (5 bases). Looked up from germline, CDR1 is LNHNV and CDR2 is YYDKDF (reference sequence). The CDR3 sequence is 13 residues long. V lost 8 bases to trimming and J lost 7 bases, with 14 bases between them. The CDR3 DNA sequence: TGTGCCACCCAGGGTAGAGGTATTGAAAAACTGTTTTTT. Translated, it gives CATQGRGIEKLFF.

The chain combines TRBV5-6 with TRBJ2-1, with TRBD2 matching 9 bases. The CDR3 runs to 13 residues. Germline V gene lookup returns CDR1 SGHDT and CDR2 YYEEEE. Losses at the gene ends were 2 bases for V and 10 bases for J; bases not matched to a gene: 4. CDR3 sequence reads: CASSLGLAPEQFF. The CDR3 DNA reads TGTGCCAGCAGCTTAGGACTAGCGCCCGAGCAGTTCTTC. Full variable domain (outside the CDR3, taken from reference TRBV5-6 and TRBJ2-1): DAGVTQSPTHLIKTRGQQVTLRCSPKSGHDTVSWYQQALGQGPQFIFQYYEEEERQRGNFPDRFSGHQFPNYSSELNVNALLLGDSALYLCASSLGLAPEQFFGPGTRLTVL.

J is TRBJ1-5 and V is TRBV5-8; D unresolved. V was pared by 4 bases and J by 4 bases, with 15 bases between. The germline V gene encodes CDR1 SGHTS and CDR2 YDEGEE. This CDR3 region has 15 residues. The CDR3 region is CASSPPDRWNQPQHF. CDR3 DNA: TGTGCCAGCAGCCCCCCGGATCGATGGAATCAGCCCCAGCATTTT.

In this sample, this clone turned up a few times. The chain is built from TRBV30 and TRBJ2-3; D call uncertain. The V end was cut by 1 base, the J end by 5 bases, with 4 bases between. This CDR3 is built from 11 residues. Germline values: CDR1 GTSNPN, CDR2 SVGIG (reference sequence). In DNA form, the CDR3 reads TGTGCCTGGAGTGAGGGAGATACGCAGTATTTT. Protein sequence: CAWSEGDTQYF.

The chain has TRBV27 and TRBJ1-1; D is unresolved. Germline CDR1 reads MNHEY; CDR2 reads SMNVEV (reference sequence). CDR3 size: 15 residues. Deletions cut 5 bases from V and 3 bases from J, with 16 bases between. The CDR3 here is CASSHLGLGDTEAFF. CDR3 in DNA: TGTGCCAGCAGTCATCTCGGACTTGGGGACACTGAAGCTTTCTTT.

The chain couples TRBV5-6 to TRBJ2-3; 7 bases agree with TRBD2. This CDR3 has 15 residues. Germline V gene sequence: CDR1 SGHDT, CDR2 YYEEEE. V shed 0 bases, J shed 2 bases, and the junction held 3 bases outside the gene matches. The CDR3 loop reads CASSLAWDYTDTQYF. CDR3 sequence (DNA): TGTGCCAGCAGCTTGGCCTGGGACTACACAGATACGCAGTATTTT.

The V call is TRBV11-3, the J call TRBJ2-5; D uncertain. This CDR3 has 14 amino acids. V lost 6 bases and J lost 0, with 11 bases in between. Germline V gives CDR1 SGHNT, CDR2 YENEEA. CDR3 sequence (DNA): TGTGCCAGCAGTCGAACGGGCCACCAAGAGACCCAGTACTTC. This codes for CASSRTGHQETQYF.

The CDR3 sequence is CASSVAVKGTDTQYF. CDR3 DNA: TGTGCCAGCAGCGTAGCGGTTAAGGGCACAGATACGCAGTATTTT. The V call is TRBV9, the J call TRBJ2-3, with D unclear. CDR3 length: 15 residues. The V end was cut by 0 bases, the J end by 1 base, with 9 bases between. The germline V gene has CDR1 SGDLS and CDR2 YYNGEE.

The CDR3 DNA reads as TGCAGCGTCCCAGCGGGGAACCCAACTAACTATGGCTACACCTTC. As protein: CSVPAGNPTNYGYTF. The rearrangement links TRBV29-1 to TRBJ1-2; no clear D. The CDR3 length is 15 residues. Trimming cost V 6 bases and J 0 bases, with 17 bases left between them. CDR1 and CDR2 from the germline V gene are SQVTM and ANQGSEA.

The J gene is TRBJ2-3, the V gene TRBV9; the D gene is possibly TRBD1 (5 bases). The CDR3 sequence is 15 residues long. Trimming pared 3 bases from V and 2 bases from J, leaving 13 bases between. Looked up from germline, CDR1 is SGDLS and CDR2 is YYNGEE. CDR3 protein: CASSDGQGFTDTQYF. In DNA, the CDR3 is TGTGCCAGCAGCGACGGCCAGGGATTCACAGATACGCAGTATTTT.

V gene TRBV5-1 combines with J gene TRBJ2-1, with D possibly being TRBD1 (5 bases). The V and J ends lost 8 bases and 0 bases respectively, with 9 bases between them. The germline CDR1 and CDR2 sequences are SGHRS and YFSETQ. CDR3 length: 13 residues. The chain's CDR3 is CASGAISYNEQFF. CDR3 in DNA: TGCGCCAGTGGGGCCATCTCCTACAATGAGCAGTTCTTC.

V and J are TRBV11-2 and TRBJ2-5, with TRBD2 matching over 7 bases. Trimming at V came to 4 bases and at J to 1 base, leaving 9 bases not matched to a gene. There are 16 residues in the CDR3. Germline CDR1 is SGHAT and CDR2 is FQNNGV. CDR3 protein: CASSSPGGGVQETQYF. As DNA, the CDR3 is TGTGCCAGCAGCTCCCCGGGTGGGGGGGTCCAAGAGACCCAGTACTTC.

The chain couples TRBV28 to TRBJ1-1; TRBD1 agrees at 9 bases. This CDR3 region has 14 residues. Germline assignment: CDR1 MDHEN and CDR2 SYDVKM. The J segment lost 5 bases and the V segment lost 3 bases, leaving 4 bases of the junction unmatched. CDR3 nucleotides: TGTGCCAGCAGTTTCCGGGACAGGGAGACTGAAGCTTTCTTT. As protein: CASSFRDRETEAFF.

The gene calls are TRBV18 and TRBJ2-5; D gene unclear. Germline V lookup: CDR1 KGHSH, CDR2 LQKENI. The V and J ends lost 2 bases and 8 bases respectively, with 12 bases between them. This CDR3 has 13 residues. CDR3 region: CASSPGSLGTQYF. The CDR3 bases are TGTGCCAGCTCACCAGGCTCCCTGGGAACCCAGTACTTC.

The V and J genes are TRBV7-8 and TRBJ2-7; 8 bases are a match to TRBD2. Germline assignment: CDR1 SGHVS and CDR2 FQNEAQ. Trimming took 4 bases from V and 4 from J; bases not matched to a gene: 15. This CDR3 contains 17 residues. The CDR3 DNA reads TGTGCCAGCAGCTCCCTCGGTAGCGGGAAATCATCATACGAGCAGTACTTC. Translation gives CASSSLGSGKSSYEQYF.

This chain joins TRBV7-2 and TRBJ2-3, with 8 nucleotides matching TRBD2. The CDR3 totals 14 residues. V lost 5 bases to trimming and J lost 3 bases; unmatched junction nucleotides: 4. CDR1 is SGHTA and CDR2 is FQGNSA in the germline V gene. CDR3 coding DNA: TGTGCCAGCAGCGCGGCGGGAGGTACAGATACGCAGTATTTT. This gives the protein CASSAAGGTDTQYF.

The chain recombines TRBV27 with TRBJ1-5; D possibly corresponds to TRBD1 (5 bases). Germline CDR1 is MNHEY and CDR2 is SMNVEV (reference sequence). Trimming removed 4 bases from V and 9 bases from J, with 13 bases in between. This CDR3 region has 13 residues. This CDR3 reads CASSSGTLGPQHF. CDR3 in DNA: TGTGCCAGCAGTTCTGGGACCCTGGGGCCCCAGCATTTT.

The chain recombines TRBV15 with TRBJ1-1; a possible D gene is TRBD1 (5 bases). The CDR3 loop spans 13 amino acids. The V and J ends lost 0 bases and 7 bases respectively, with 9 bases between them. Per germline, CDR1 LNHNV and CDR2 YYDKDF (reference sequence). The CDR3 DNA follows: TGTGCCACCAGCAGAGACAGGGCGAATGAAGCTTTCTTT. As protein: CATSRDRANEAFF.

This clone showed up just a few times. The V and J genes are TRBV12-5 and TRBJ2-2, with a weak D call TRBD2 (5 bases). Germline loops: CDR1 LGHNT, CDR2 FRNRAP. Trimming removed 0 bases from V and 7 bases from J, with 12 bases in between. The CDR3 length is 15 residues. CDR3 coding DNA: TGTGCTAGTGGTTTGGTAGTCGGTAGCGTCGGGGAGCTGTTTTTT. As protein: CASGLVVGSVGELFF.

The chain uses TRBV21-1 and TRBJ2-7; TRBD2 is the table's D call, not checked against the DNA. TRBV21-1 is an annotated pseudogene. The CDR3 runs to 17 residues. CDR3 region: CASSKLTLAGGPYEQYF. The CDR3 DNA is TGTGCCAGCAGCAAATTAACCCTAGCGGGAGGGCCCTACGAGCAGTACTTC.

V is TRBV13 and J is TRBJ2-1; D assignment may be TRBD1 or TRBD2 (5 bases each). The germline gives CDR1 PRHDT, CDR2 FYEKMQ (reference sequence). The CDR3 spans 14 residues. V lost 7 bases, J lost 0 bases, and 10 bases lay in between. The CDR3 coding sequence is TGTGCCAGCACCACTGGGGGCTCCTACAATGAGCAGTTCTTC. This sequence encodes CASTTGGSYNEQFF.

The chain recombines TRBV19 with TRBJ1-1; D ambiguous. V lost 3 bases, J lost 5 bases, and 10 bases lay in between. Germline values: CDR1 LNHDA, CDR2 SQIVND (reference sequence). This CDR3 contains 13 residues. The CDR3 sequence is CASSISTATEAFF. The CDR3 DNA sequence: TGTGCCAGTAGTATCAGCACAGCTACTGAAGCTTTCTTT.